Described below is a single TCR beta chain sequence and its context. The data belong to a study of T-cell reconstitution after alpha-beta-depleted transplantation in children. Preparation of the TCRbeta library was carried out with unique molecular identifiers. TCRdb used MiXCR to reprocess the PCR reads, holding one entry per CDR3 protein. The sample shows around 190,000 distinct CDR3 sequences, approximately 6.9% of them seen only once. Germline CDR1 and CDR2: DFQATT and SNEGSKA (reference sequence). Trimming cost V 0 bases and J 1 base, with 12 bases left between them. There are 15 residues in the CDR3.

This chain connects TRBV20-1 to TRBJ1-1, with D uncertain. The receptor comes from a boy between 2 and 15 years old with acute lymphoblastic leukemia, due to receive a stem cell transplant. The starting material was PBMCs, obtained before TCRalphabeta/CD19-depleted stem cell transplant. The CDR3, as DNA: TGCAGTGCTAGAGAGATCGTATGGGGGAACACTGAAGCTTTCTTT. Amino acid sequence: CSAREIVWGNTEAFF.